This TCR beta chain originates from a study of a mutant IDH1 vaccine in newly diagnosed glioma (dated by TCRdb to about 2021). About the investigation overall: Eight vaccinations were administered to patients in weeks 1, 3, 5, 7, 11, 15, 19 and 23, corresponding to visits V03 through V10. Vaccination was initiated 4-6 weeks after radiotherapy alone, or concurrently with temozolomide cycles in the chemotherapy-containing groups. Of the roughly 34 treated patients, approximately 62% were male and around 40% were female, and the mean age was approximately 39 years. Before enrollment, most patients had been given radiochemotherapy with temozolomide as standard therapy, while the rest had received either radiotherapy alone or temozolomide alone. Peripheral blood was collected at six visits: V03 (baseline), V05, V07, V10, V12 and V13. For exploratory analyses, longitudinal TCRB deep sequencing was carried out in 25 treated patients wherever samples were available. Overall results and qualifications from the work: The authors noted that analyses of patient blood samples could not be reproduced because of sample limitations. Availability determined which PBMC samples were chosen for TCRB deep sequencing. Pseudoprogression appeared unrelated to alterations in the top peripheral T cell clonotypes detected by TCRB sequencing. Immune responses induced by the vaccine were seen in around 93% of patients across multiple MHC alleles.

In the paper's terms, the time point label means: week 5, during vaccination. Each vaccine dose was 300 ug of a 20-mer mutant IDH1 peptide in Montanide, given subcutaneously with topical imiquimod. Donors had newly diagnosed WHO grade 3 or 4 IDH1-mutant astrocytomas with loss of nuclear ATRX. The samples were drawn from NOA16, a multicentre, single-arm, open-label phase I trial in Germany that tested a mutant IDH1 peptide vaccine in humans for the first time. Genomic DNA for TCRB sequencing was extracted from EDTA blood using the DNeasy Blood and Tissue Kit. As to this clone: It lacks a known antigen. The input lacks base qualities; no much larger clone sits a single base away.

The method behind the library was the immunoSEQ multiplex PCR assay. Rearranged TCR beta chain sequences were amplified using the hsTCRB Kit according to the manufacturer's protocol. TCRB libraries were sequenced on an Illumina MiSeq. The authors processed their data as follows. The proprietary platform of the kit vendor was used for demultiplexing, trimming and gene mapping. This immuneACCESS table, as held by TCRdb, lists in-frame sequences with V and J called but not all clones. Of the missing ones, under half trace to an unresolved V gene in checked studies; the others have no known cause. The DNA gave D and trimming, while V, J and clone size come from that table. The sample records 45,000 to 55,000 clones, 78% of which are singletons. The ten largest clones represent approximately 2% of the sample. The germline V gene encodes CDR1 SGHAT and CDR2 FQNNGV. Germline trimming amounts to 1 base on V and 0 bases on J, with 9 as the count of junction bases outside the gene matches. Including cysteine and phenylalanine, the CDR3 has 19 amino acids. Here the CDR3 DNA is all that survives: 57 bases in frame from base 1.

This TCR was recovered from a middle-aged woman with glioma. The rearranged chain carries TRBV11-2 and TRBJ2-3; 11 of the junction bases match TRBD2. Source: PBMCs, taken from a glioma patient whose treatment included an IDH1 peptide vaccine. In nucleotides, the sequence is TGTGCCAGCAGCTTAGCGGCTAGCGGGGGGATGGCTAGCACAGATACGCAGTATTTT. It encodes CASSLAASGGMASTDTQYF.